This T cell receptor beta chain was sequenced during a study of monozygotic twins with inflammatory bowel disease. CDR1 and CDR2 from the germline V gene are LGHNA and YSLEER. This CDR3 region has 17 residues. Note on this clonotype: Its antigen is undetermined.

Every TCR library consumed about 3,500 ng of total RNA. UMIs incorporating a 6-nucleotide sample barcode were appended by means of template switching. TCRdb reprocessed the 5' RACE reads and reports one entry per CDR3 protein, with no DNA. This sample contains around 140,000 distinct CDR3 sequences. Regarding the study as a whole: No single strong signal or clonotype associated with IBD was supported. No separation of different T cell subtypes was possible.

The specimen was blood. The TCR comes from a human donor with ulcerative colitis or Crohn's disease, or a healthy co-twin of an affected twin (not recorded which). This sequence joins TRBV4-3 and TRBJ1-3. This chain's CDR3 is CASSQDHGSSSGNTIYF.